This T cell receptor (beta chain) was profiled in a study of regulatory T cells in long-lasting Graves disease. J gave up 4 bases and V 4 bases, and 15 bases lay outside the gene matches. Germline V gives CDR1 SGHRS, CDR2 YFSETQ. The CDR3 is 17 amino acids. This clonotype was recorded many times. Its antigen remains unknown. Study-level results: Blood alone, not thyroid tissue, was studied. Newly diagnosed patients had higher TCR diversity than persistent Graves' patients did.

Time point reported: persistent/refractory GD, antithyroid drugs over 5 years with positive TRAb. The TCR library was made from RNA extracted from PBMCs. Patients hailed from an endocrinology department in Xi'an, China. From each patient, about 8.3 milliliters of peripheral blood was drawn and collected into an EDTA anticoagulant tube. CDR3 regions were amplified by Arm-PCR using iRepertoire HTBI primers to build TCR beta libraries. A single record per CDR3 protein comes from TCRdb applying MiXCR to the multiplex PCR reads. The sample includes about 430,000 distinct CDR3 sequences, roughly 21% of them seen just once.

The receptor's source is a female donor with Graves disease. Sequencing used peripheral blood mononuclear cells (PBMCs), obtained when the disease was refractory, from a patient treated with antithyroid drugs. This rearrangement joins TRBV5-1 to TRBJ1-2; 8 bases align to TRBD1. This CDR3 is CASSLLPTGAQLYGYTF. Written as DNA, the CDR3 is TGCGCCAGCAGCCTACTACCGACAGGGGCCCAACTCTATGGCTACACCTTC.